The 17 T cell receptor beta chains below were found in one sample sequenced in a study of T-cell memory formation after mild COVID-19. TCRdb reprocessed the 5' RACE reads with MiXCR, giving one entry per CDR3 protein. The data show about 90,000 distinct CDR3 sequences, with more than 10% seen just once and about 28% held by the top ten. Sequencing input: PBMCs or a T cell subset sorted from them (not recorded which). These receptor sequences come from an adult woman who had mild COVID-19 (a few samples of this study predate the infection). Cell type and time point are not known.

This chain joins TRBV2 and TRBJ2-7; no definite D call. CDR1 SNHLY and CDR2 FYNNEI come from the germline V gene. Trimming left V 3 bases short and J 6 bases short, with 15 bases between. This CDR3 contains 14 residues. The CDR3 region is CASSESPQFGEQYF. The CDR3 DNA sequence: TGTGCCAGCAGTGAGAGCCCCCAATTCGGCGAGCAGTACTTC.

The chain uses TRBV27 and TRBJ2-7; 7 bases align to TRBD2. Unmatched junction bases numbered 9, after V lost 5 bases and J lost 2 bases. CDR1 is MNHEY, CDR2 SMNVEV, per germline (reference sequence). The CDR3 sequence is 15 residues long. This CDR3 is CASSGGDSFAYEQYF. The CDR3 DNA is TGTGCCAGCAGTGGGGGGGACTCTTTCGCCTACGAGCAGTACTTC.

Only a few counts were recorded for this clonotype. This chain connects TRBV4-1 to TRBJ2-1, with 9 bases identical to TRBD1. The germline V gene encodes CDR1 MGHRA and CDR2 YSYEKL. The CDR3 spans 16 residues. The V and J ends lost 2 bases and 4 bases, in that order; junction bases with no gene match: 6. The CDR3 coding sequence is TGCGCCAGCAGCCAACACGGGGGGACAGGGTACAATGAGCAGTTCTTC. It is translated as CASSQHGGTGYNEQFF.

This clonotype was detected only a few times. This chain links TRBV6-1 with TRBJ2-7; 7 bases are shared with TRBD1. V shed 3 bases, J shed 5 bases, and the junction held 10 bases outside the gene matches. The CDR3 has 15 amino acids. Germline assignment: CDR1 MNHNS and CDR2 SASEGT. DNA of the CDR3: TGTGCCAGCAGTGAGTTCGGACAGGTAGTAGACGAGCAGTACTTC. Translation gives CASSEFGQVVDEQYF.

This chain connects TRBV4-3 to TRBJ2-1; D is possibly TRBD1 (7 bases). CDR1 and CDR2 from the germline V gene are LGHNA and YSLEER. CDR3 length: 16 amino acids. V was shortened by 0 bases and J by 3 bases, with 12 bases between the two germline ends. CDR3 DNA: TGCGCCAGCAGCCAAGATCGGGGGACAGACTACAATGAGCAGTTCTTC. Amino acid sequence: CASSQDRGTDYNEQFF.

This chain joins TRBV7-9 and TRBJ2-5, with 7 bases fitting TRBD2. Germline CDR1 and CDR2: SEHNR and FQNEAQ (reference sequence). V gave up 6 bases and J gave up 2 bases; unmatched junction bases: 15. This CDR3 is built from 17 residues. This CDR3 reads CASRNREGRRYQETQYF. The DNA of the CDR3 is TGTGCCAGCAGGAATAGGGAGGGGCGTCGGTATCAAGAGACCCAGTACTTC.

This clonotype showed up just once. This chain uses TRBV30 with TRBJ2-1; TRBD1 might be the D (6 bases). The CDR3 extends over 12 amino acids. CDR1 and CDR2 (germline): GTSNPN, SVGIG (reference sequence). V was pared by 8 bases and J by 12 bases, with 20 bases between. CDR3 region: CARLAPGALQFF. The CDR3 nucleotides read TGTGCCCGCCTCGCACCAGGGGCTCTGCAGTTCTTC.

The chain combines TRBV5-6 with TRBJ2-3; TRBD2 is a possible D gene (5 bases). Per germline, CDR1 SGHDT and CDR2 YYEEEE. The CDR3 is 14 amino acids. Trimming stripped 4 bases from V and 3 bases from J, with 12 bases between. The CDR3 bases are TGTGCCAGCAGCCGAGAAACTAGAACAGATACGCAGTATTTT. This gives the protein CASSRETRTDTQYF.

The chain couples TRBV4-1 to TRBJ2-3; TRBD2 matches at 9 bases. Germline trimming cut 4 bases from V and 2 bases from J; bases unmatched to any gene: 10. The germline V gene has CDR1 MGHRA and CDR2 YSYEKL. This CDR3 region has 17 residues. CDR3: CASSRYLSGGTTDTQYF. The CDR3 DNA reads as TGCGCCAGCAGCCGATACTTAAGCGGGGGGACCACAGATACGCAGTATTTT.

The chain couples TRBV12-3 or TRBV12-4 to TRBJ1-6; D is possibly TRBD1 (6 bases). The V and J ends lost 2 bases and 6 bases respectively, with 11 bases between them. The CDR3 spans 15 residues. This CDR3 is CASSLYGGANSPLHF. The CDR3 coding sequence is TGTGCCAGCAGTTTATACGGGGGGGCTAATTCACCCCTCCACTTT.

The chain combines TRBV27 with TRBJ2-7; TRBD1 might be the D (7 bases). This CDR3 spans 13 amino acids. Deletions cut 8 bases from V and 3 bases from J, with 14 bases between. CDR1 is MNHEY, CDR2 SMNVEV, per germline (reference sequence). The CDR3 DNA reads TGTGCCAGCTGGAGGGACAGTAGCTACGAGCAGTACTTC. Its translation is CASWRDSSYEQYF.

This clonotype was seen ten or more times. The genes are TRBV6-5 and TRBJ2-3; 8 bases are a match to TRBD2. With V trimmed by 0 bases and J by 5 bases, 10 bases remained unmatched. Germline loops: CDR1 MNHEY, CDR2 SVGAGI. The CDR3 totals 17 residues. The CDR3: CASSYSMREAGVDTQYF. The CDR3 coding sequence is TGTGCCAGCAGTTACTCGATGCGGGAGGCCGGGGTAGATACGCAGTATTTT.

V and J are TRBV27 and TRBJ1-1; the D gene is possibly TRBD1 (5 bases). The CDR3 is 13 residues long. V was cut by 8 bases and J by 6 bases, with 16 bases left in between. Germline assignment: CDR1 MNHEY and CDR2 SMNVEV (reference sequence). The CDR3 region has the DNA TGTGCCAGCCAAGCGGGGGGAGGCCCTGAAGCTTTCTTT. Residues: CASQAGGGPEAFF.

This clonotype appeared a few times. The chain couples TRBV14 to TRBJ2-3; D is perhaps TRBD2 (5 bases). From germline, CDR1 is SGHDN and CDR2 FVKESK. Trimming removed 6 bases from V and 0 bases from J, with 19 bases in between. CDR3 size: 17 residues. The chain's CDR3 is CASRGSVPARSTDTQYF. In DNA form, the CDR3 reads TGTGCCAGCAGGGGTAGCGTCCCAGCGAGGAGCACAGATACGCAGTATTTT. The entire variable domain, with the rest obtained from reference TRBV14 and TRBJ2-3, is as follows: EAGVTQFPSHSVIEKGQTVTLRCDPISGHDNLYWYRRVMGKEIKFLLHFVKESKQDESGMPNNRFLAERTGGTYSTLKVQPAELEDSGVYFCASRGSVPARSTDTQYFGPGTRLTVL.

Written as DNA, the CDR3 is TGCAGTGCGGAGCAACTAGCGGTAAATGAGCAGTTCTTC. Translating gives CSAEQLAVNEQFF. The genes are TRBV20-1 and TRBJ2-1; 8 nucleotides agree with TRBD2. The ends lost 6 bases at V and 7 bases at J; junction bases unmatched: 8. This CDR3 contains 13 residues. Germline CDR1 is DFQATT and CDR2 is SNEGSKA (reference sequence).

This clonotype was recorded a few times. The V and J genes are TRBV20-1 and TRBJ2-1; 9 bases map to TRBD2. V lost 6 bases and J lost 8; bases outside the gene matches: 17. Germline CDR1 and CDR2: DFQATT and SNEGSKA (reference sequence). The CDR3 length is 16 residues. The CDR3 spells CSARPRASGILDEQFF. For the CDR3, the DNA is TGCAGTGCCCGACCCAGAGCTAGCGGGATATTGGATGAGCAGTTCTTC.

The V gene is TRBV24-1, the J gene TRBJ2-1; 7 bases agree with TRBD1. The CDR3 has 16 residues. V was clipped by 4 bases and J by 5 bases; unmatched bases: 10. The germline V gene has CDR1 KGHDR and CDR2 SFDVKD. CDR3 region: CATSDRTGERHNEQFF. The CDR3 DNA sequence: TGTGCCACCAGTGACCGGACAGGCGAACGTCACAATGAGCAGTTCTTC.